The 4 T cell receptor beta chains below were found in one sample sequenced in a study of cytotoxic CD8 clonotypes in ibrutinib-treated CLL. Using immunoSEQ multiplex PCR, the repertoire was profiled, and TCRdb retains in-frame clones only, with some absent. In the table there are about 200,000 clones, over 60% of which are singletons. Source: PBMCs, taken after 24 months of ibrutinib treatment. Every receptor here comes from a human donor with chronic lymphocytic leukemia.

Only one count was recorded for this clone. The gene calls are TRBV28 and TRBJ2-7; D possibly matches TRBD1 or TRBD2 (7 bases each). CDR1 is MDHEN and CDR2 is SYDVKM in the germline V gene. This CDR3 contains 14 residues. V lost 5 bases and J lost 2, with 13 bases in between. The CDR3 DNA reads TGTGCCAGCAGTGGCAGGGGGGGAACCTACGAGCAGTACTTC. It codes for CASSGRGGTYEQYF.

The CDR3 nucleotides are TGTGCCGCGATCCGGGACATGAGGACTGAAGCTTTCTTT. Protein sequence: CAAIRDMRTEAFF. This chain connects TRBV30 to TRBJ1-1; perhaps TRBD1 as D (6 bases). The ends were cut back, 8 bases at V and 5 bases at J, with 18 bases in the middle. The CDR3 runs to 13 residues. In germline, CDR1 is GTSNPN, CDR2 SVGIG (reference sequence).

This clone appeared a few times. The chain has TRBV5-3 and TRBJ1-5; D unclear. TRBV5-3 counts as an open reading frame of uncertain function. V was pared by 7 bases and J by 5 bases, with 4 bases between. This CDR3 has 10 residues. CDR3: CARLDQPQHF. CDR3 DNA sequence: TGTGCCAGACTCGATCAGCCCCAGCATTTT.

The J gene is TRBJ2-1, the V gene TRBV18; 8 bases are shared with TRBD2. The CDR3 has 14 residues. Germline V gene sequence: CDR1 KGHSH, CDR2 LQKENI. J lost 7 bases, V lost 4 bases, and 6 bases had no gene match. The CDR3 DNA is TGTGCCAGCTCACTCAGACTAGCGCTAAATGAGCAGTTCTTC. Amino acids: CASSLRLALNEQFF.